Below, 10 T cell receptor beta chains from the same sample are listed, as sequenced in a study of blood T cell repertoires in COVID-19. Sequenced by immunoSEQ multiplex PCR; TCRdb stores in-frame clones only, minus some. Here the sample spans 68,000 or so clones, nearly 90% being singletons. The specimen was peripheral blood. These receptors were obtained from a woman aged 45 to 65 with COVID-19, enrolled during active disease.

The rearrangement joins TRBV11-2 to TRBJ2-1, with 7 positions matching TRBD2. Germline CDR1 is SGHAT and CDR2 is FQNNGV. The CDR3 is made up of 17 amino acids. Trimming cost V 2 bases and J 9 bases; bases outside gene matches: 16. The CDR3 DNA reads as TGTGCCAGCAGCTTATACGTTAGCGGGCCGCAATCGCGTGAGCAGTTCTTC. Protein sequence: CASSLYVSGPQSREQFF.

The J gene is TRBJ2-4, the V gene TRBV28, with 9 bases fitting TRBD1. The CDR3 covers 17 residues. The ends lost 7 bases at V and 15 bases at J; junction bases unmatched: 25. CDR1 and CDR2 (germline): MDHEN, SYDVKM. In DNA form, the CDR3 reads TGTGCCAGCACCCTAGGGGCCCCGTTTCCCGGACAGGGGAAGGGGTACTTC. It encodes CASTLGAPFPGQGKGYF.

This sequence joins TRBV28 and TRBJ1-5, with TRBD1 identical over 7 bases. The length of the CDR3 is 13 residues. With V trimmed by 4 bases and J by 6 bases, 3 bases remained unmatched. Germline V gene data show CDR1 as MDHEN and CDR2 as SYDVKM. CDR3 in DNA: TGTGCCAGCAGTTGGGGGACAGTTCAGCCCCAGCATTTT. As protein: CASSWGTVQPQHF.

The rearrangement joins TRBV5-1 to TRBJ2-7; 9 bases align to TRBD1. CDR1 SGHRS and CDR2 YFSETQ come from the germline V gene. This CDR3 is 14 amino acids long. Trimming removed 3 bases from V and 5 bases from J; junction bases left unmatched: 6. CDR3 sequence: CASSSGTGWDEQYF. The CDR3 DNA sequence: TGCGCCAGCAGCTCCGGGACAGGGTGGGACGAGCAGTACTTC.

The chain combines TRBV5-1 with TRBJ2-6; D call uncertain. Germline CDR1 SGHRS, CDR2 YFSETQ. This CDR3 has 17 residues. V lost 0 bases, J lost 0 bases, and 10 bases lay in between. The CDR3 coding sequence is TGCGCCAGCAGCTTGGTTGACACCCGCTCTGGGGCCAACGTCCTGACTTTC. Protein product: CASSLVDTRSGANVLTF.

V is TRBV7-2 and J is TRBJ2-7, with 7 bases lining up with TRBD2. The CDR3 has 16 residues. In germline, CDR1 is SGHTA, CDR2 FQGNSA. After removal of 1 base from V and 1 base from J, the junction contained 7 bases not matched to a gene. The CDR3 reads CASSLVAGVLSYEQYF. The CDR3 coding sequence is TGTGCCAGCAGCTTAGTTGCGGGAGTGTTATCCTACGAGCAGTACTTC.

The rearrangement links TRBV6-5 to TRBJ1-5; D is perhaps TRBD1 (5 bases). Trimming left V 3 bases short and J 5 bases short, with 8 bases between. This CDR3 has 13 amino acids. CDR1 and CDR2 from the germline V gene are MNHEY and SVGAGI. The CDR3 here is CASSYFRDQPQHF. DNA for the CDR3: TGTGCCAGCAGTTATTTCAGGGATCAGCCCCAGCATTTT.

This clone appeared once. The genes are TRBV5-4 and TRBJ2-5, with TRBD1 matching 8 bases. V trimming: 4 bases; J trimming: 2 bases; junction bases outside the gene matches: 13. The CDR3 covers 17 residues. Germline values: CDR1 SGHNT, CDR2 YYREEE (reference sequence). The CDR3 DNA is TGTGCCAGCAGCAGCCTCAACAGGGGGACCCGTCAAGAGACCCAGTACTTC. As protein: CASSSLNRGTRQETQYF.

The J gene is TRBJ1-4, the V gene TRBV5-6; weak D call: TRBD1 (6 bases). Deletions cut 1 base from V and 5 bases from J, with 9 bases between. Germline CDR1 reads SGHDT; CDR2 reads YYEEEE. The CDR3 length is 14 residues. CDR3 sequence reads: CASSLTRGNEKLFF. The CDR3 DNA reads as TGTGCCAGCAGCTTGACCAGGGGAAATGAAAAACTGTTTTTT. Filled out from reference TRBV5-6 and TRBJ1-4, the complete variable domain reads DAGVTQSPTHLIKTRGQQVTLRCSPKSGHDTVSWYQQALGQGPQFIFQYYEEEERQRGNFPDRFSGHQFPNYSSELNVNALLLGDSALYLCASSLTRGNEKLFFGSGTQLSVL.

The V and J genes are TRBV6-1 and TRBJ1-1, with D perhaps matching TRBD1 (6 bases). Trimming removed 3 bases from V and 11 bases from J, with 16 bases in between. This CDR3 spans 13 amino acids. Per the germline V gene, CDR1 is MNHNS and CDR2 is SASEGT. CDR3 sequence (DNA): TGTGCCAGCAGTGAGACAGGTCGGGGTACGGCTTTCTTT. It yields the protein CASSETGRGTAFF.